The text below deals with one T cell receptor beta chain. These data are taken from a study of blood T cell repertoires in COVID-19. About the study: Sites in the United States, Italy and Spain provided acute and convalescent COVID-19 samples. PBMCs, B-cell-depleted T cells, or T cells were the source of the cDNA or gDNA that made up the material.

In germline, CDR1 is MNHNS, CDR2 SASEGT. The length of the CDR3 is 14 residues. The V end lost 0 bases, the J end lost 3 bases, and 9 bases lay between the germline ends. Authors' methods: Nucleated cell number was recorded as an estimate derived from reference gene primer amplification. Method: immunoSEQ multiplex PCR; TCRdb's copy keeps in-frame clones and lacks some. Clone size and V and J calls were adopted from that table, with D and trimming inferred from the DNA. The table lists about 97,000 clones, about 91% of them singletons. Sequenced input: peripheral blood. This receptor was identified in a man younger than 30 with acute or convalescent COVID-19. This chain joins TRBV6-1 and TRBJ2-7; no firm D call. Here the CDR3 DNA reads TGTGCCAGCAGTGAAGCTGGCAGAAACTACGAGCAGTACTTC. As protein: CASSEAGRNYEQYF.